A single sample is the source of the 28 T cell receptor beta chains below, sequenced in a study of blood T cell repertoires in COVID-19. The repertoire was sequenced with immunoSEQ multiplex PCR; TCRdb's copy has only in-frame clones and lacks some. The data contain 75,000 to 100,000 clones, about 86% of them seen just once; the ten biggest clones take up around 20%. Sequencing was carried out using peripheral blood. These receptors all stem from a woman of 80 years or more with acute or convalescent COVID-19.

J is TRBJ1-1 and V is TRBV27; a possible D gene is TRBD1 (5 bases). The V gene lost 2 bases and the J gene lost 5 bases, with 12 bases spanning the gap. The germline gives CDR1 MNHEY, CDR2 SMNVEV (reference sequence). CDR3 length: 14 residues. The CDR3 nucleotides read TGTGCCAGCAGTTTAGGATGGGGGGGGACTGAAGCTTTCTTT. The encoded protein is CASSLGWGGTEAFF.

In nucleotides, the CDR3 is TGTGCCAGCAGCCCGGACAGGGGCGGCAATCAGCCCCAGCATTTT. This gives the protein CASSPDRGGNQPQHF. The chain has TRBV7-3 and TRBJ1-5; 9 bases fit TRBD1. The CDR3 contains 15 residues. The V gene's germline CDR1 is SGHTA and CDR2 FQGTGA. J gave up 2 bases and V 5 bases, and 4 bases lay outside the gene matches.

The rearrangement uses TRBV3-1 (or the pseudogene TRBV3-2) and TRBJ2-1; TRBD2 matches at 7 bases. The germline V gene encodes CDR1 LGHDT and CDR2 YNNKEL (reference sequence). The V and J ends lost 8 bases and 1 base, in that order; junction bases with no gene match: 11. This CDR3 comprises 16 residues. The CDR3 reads CASQDGGRGSYNEQFF. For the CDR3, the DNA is TGTGCCAGCCAAGATGGTGGGAGGGGATCCTACAATGAGCAGTTCTTC.

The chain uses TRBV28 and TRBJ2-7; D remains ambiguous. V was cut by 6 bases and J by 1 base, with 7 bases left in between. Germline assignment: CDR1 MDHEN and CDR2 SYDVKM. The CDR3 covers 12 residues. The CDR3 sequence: CASRDTSYEQYF. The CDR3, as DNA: TGTGCCAGCAGAGACACGTCCTACGAGCAGTACTTC.

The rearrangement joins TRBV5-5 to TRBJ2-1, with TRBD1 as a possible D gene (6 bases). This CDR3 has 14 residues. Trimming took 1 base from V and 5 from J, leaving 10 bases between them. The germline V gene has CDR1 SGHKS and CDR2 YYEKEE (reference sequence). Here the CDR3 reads CASSLHRVNNEQFF. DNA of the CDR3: TGTGCCAGCAGCTTGCACAGGGTTAACAATGAGCAGTTCTTC.

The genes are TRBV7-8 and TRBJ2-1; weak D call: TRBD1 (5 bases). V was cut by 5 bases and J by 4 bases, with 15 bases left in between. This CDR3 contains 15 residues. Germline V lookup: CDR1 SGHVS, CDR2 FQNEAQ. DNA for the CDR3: TGTGCCAGCAGCCGCAATTCAGGGTCGTACAATGAGCAGTTCTTC. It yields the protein CASSRNSGSYNEQFF.

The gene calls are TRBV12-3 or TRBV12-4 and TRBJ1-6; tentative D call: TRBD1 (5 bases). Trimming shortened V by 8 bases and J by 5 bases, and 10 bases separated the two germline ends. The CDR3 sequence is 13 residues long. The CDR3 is CASHHRNNSPLHF. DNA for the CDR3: TGTGCCAGCCATCACAGGAATAATTCACCCCTCCACTTT.

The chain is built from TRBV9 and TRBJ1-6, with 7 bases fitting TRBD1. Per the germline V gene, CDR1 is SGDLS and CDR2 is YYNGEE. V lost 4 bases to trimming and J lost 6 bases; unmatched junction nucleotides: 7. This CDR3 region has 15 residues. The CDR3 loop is CASSPGQFFNSPLHF. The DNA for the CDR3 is TGTGCCAGCAGCCCGGGACAGTTCTTTAATTCACCCCTCCACTTT. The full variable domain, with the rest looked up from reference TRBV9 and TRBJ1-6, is DSGVTQTPKHLITATGQRVTLRCSPRSGDLSVYWYQQSLDQGLQFLIQYYNGEERAKGNILERFSAQQFPDLHSELNLSSLELGDSALYFCASSPGQFFNSPLHFGNGTRLTVT.

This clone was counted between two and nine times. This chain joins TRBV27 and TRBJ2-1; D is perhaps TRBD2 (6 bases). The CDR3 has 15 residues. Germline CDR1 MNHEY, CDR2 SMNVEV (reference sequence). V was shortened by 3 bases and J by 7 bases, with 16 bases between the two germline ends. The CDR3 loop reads CASSFETRRRNEQFF. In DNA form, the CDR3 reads TGTGCCAGCAGTTTCGAGACTAGGAGGAGGAATGAGCAGTTCTTC.

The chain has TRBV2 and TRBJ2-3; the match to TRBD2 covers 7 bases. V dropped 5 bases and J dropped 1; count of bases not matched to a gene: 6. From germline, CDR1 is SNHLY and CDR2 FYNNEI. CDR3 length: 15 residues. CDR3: CASSRVGGGTDTQYF. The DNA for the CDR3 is TGTGCCAGCAGTCGCGTTGGGGGGGGCACAGATACGCAGTATTTT.

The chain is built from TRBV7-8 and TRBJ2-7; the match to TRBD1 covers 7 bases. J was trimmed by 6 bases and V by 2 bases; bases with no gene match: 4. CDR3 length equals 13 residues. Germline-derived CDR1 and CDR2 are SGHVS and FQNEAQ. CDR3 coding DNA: TGTGCCAGCAGCTTACTCGACAGGGCCGAGCAGTACTTC. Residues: CASSLLDRAEQYF.

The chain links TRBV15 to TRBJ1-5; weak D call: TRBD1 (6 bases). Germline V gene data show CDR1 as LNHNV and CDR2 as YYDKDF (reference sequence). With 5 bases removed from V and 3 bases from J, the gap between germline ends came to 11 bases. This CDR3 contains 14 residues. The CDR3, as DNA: TGTGCCACCAGCCAAGGACAGTACAATCAGCCCCAGCATTTT. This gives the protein CATSQGQYNQPQHF.

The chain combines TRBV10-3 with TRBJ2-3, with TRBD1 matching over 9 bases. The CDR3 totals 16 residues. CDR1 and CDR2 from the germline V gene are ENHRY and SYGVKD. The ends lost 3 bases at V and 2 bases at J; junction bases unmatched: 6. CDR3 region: CAISDPGQGPTDTQYF. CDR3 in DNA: TGTGCCATCAGTGACCCGGGACAGGGACCCACAGATACGCAGTATTTT.

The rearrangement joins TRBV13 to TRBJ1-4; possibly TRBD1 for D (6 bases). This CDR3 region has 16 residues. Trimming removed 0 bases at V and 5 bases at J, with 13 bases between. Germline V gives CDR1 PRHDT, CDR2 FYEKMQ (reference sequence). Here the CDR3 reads CASSLGTGRGNEKLFF. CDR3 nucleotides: TGTGCCAGCAGCTTAGGTACAGGGCGAGGGAATGAAAAACTGTTTTTT.

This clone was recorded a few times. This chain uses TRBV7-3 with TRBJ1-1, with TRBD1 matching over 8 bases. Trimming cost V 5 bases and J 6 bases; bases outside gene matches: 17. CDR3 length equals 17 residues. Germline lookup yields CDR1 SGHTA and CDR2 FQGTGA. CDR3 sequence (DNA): TGTGCCAGCAGCCCACGGCCAGGGGGCCGTACGGGCTCTGAAGCTTTCTTT. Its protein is CASSPRPGGRTGSEAFF. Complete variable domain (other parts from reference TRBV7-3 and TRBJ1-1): GAGVSQTPSNKVTEKGKYVELRCDPISGHTALYWYRQSLGQGPEFLIYFQGTGAADDSGLPNDRFFAVRPEGSVSTLKIQRTERGDSAVYLCASSPRPGGRTGSEAFFGQGTRLTVV.

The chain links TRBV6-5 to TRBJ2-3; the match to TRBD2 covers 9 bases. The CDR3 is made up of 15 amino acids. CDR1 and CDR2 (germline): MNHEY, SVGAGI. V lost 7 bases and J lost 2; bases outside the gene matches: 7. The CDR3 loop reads CASKERGANTDTQYF. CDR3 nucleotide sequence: TGTGCCAGCAAAGAGCGGGGGGCCAACACAGATACGCAGTATTTT.

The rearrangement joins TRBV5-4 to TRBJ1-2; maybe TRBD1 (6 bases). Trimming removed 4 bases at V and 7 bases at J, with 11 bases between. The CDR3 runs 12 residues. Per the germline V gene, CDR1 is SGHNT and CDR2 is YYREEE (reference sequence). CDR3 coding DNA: TGTGCCAGCAGCGGAACAGGGTTTGGCTACACCTTC. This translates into CASSGTGFGYTF.

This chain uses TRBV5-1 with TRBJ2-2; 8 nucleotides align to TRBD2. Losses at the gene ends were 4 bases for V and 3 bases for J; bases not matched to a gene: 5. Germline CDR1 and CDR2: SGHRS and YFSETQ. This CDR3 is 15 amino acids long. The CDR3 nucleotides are TGCGCCAGCAGCGAAACTAGCGGTGACACCGGGGAGCTGTTTTTT. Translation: CASSETSGDTGELFF.

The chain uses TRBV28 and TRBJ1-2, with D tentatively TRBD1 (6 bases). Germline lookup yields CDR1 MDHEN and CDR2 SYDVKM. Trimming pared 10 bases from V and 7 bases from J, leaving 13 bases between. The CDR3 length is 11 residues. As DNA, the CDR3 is TGTGCCATCACAGGGAAGATTGGCTACACCTTC. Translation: CAITGKIGYTF.

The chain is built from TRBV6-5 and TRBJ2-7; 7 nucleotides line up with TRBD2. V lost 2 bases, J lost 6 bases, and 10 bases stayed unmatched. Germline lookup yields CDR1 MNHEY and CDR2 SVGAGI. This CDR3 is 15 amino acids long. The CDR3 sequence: CASSYGGTTLVEQYF. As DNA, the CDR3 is TGTGCCAGCAGTTACGGCGGGACTACCTTGGTCGAGCAGTACTTC.

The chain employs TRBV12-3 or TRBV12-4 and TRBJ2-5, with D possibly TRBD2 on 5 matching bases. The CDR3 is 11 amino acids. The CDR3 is CAGEGQETQYF. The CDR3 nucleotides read TGTGCTGGAGAGGGTCAAGAGACCCAGTACTTC.

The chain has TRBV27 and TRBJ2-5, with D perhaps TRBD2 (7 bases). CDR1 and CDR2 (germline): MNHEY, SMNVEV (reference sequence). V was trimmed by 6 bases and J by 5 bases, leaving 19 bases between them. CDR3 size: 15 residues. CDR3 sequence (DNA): TGTGCCAGCAGGGCTTGGGGGGGGGCCTGGGAGACCCAGTACTTC. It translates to CASRAWGGAWETQYF.

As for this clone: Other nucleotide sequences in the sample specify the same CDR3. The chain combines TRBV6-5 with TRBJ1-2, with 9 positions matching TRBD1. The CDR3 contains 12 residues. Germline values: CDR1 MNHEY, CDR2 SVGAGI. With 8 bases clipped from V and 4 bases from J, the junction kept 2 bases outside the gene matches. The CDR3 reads CASRQGGYGYTF. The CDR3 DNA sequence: TGTGCCAGCCGACAGGGGGGCTATGGCTACACCTTC.

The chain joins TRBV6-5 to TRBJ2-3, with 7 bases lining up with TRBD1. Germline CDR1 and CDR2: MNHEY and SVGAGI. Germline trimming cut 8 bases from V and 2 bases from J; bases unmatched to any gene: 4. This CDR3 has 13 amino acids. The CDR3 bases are TGTGCCAGCGGACAGGCCCTCACAGATACGCAGTATTTT. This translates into CASGQALTDTQYF.

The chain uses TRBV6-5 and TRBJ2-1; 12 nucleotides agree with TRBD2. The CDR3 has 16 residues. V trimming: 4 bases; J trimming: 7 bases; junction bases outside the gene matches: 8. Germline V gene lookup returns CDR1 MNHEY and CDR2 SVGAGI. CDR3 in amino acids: CASSSASGGVLNEQFF. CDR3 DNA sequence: TGTGCCAGCAGTTCCGCTAGCGGGGGGGTACTTAATGAGCAGTTCTTC.

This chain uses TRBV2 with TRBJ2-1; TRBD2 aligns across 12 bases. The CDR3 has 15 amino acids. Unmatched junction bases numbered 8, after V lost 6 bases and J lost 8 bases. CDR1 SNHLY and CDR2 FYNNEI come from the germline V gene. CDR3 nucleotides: TGTGCCAGCAGGGAAACTAGCGGGGGGCGGGATGAGCAGTTCTTC. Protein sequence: CASRETSGGRDEQFF.

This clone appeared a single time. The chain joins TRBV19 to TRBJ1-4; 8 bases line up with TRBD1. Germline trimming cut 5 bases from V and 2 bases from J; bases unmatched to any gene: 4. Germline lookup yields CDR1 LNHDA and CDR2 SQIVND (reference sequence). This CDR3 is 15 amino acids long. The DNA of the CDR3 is TGTGCCAGTAGTCACCAGGGGGCTACTAATGAAAAACTGTTTTTT. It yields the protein CASSHQGATNEKLFF.

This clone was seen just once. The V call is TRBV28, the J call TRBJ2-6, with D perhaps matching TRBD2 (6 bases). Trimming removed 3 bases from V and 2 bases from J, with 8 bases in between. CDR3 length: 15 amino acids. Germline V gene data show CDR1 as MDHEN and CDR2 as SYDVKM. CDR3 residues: CASSFSGAGANVLTF. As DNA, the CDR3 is TGTGCCAGCAGTTTTTCGGGGGCTGGGGCCAACGTCCTGACTTTC.